The present entry profiles one T cell receptor (beta chain) with its context. The antigen is unknown. These data are taken from a study of blood T cells in healthy people across ages. The authors ran a second PCR of 7 to 11 cycles using a sample-barcoded 5' primer and a J-beta primer mix. Each CDR3 protein is one row after TCRdb ran MiXCR on the 5' RACE reads. Of some 1.5 million distinct CDR3 sequences in the sample, roughly 43% were seen once. The CDR3 consists of 13 residues. Trimming took 7 bases from V and 4 from J, leaving 16 bases between them. Germline CDR1 and CDR2: SQVTM and ANQGSEA. Study-wide results and caveats: Diversity of TCR beta correlated strongly with naive T cell percentage.

This TCR was sampled from a woman aged 18-29 years in good health. What was sequenced was blood. The V call is TRBV29-1, the J call TRBJ1-2, with a weak D call TRBD1 (5 bases). CDR3 in amino acids: CSAERTDIYGYTF. In DNA, the CDR3 is TGCAGCGCTGAGAGGACGGACATCTATGGCTACACCTTC.